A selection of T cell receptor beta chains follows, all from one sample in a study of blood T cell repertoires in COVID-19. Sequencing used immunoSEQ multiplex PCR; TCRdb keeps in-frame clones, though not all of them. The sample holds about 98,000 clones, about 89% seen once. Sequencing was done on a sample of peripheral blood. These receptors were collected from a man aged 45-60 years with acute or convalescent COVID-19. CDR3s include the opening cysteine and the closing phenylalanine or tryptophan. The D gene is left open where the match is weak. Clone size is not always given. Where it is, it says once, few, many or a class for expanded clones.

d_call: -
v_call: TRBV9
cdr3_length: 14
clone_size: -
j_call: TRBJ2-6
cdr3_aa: CASSVVSGANVLTF
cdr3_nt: TGTGCCAGCAGCGTAGTATCGGGGGCCAACGTCCTGACTTTC

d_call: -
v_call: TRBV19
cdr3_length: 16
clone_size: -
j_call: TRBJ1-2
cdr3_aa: CASNDRRAGVLYGYTF
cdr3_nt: TGTGCCAGTAACGACAGACGGGCAGGGGTTCTCTATGGCTACACCTTC

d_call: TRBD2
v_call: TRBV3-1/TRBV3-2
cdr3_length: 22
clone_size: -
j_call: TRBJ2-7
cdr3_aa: CASSQVWSDGTSARGTSYEQYF
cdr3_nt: TGTGCCAGCAGCCAAGTCTGGTCAGATGGGACTAGCGCGCGAGGAACATCCTACGAGCAGTACTTC

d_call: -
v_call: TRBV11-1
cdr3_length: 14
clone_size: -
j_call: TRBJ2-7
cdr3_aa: CASSSQGGTYEQYF
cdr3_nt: TGTGCCAGCAGCAGCCAGGGAGGAACCTACGAGCAGTACTTC

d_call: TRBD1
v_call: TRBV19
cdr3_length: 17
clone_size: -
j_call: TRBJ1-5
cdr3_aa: CASTTARTGIGNQPQHF
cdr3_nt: TGTGCCAGTACCACTGCAAGGACAGGGATCGGCAATCAGCCCCAGCATTTT

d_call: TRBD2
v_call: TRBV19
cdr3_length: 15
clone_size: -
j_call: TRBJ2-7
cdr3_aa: CASSSPSGGTYEQYF
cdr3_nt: TGTGCCAGTAGTTCCCCTAGCGGGGGAACCTACGAGCAGTACTTC

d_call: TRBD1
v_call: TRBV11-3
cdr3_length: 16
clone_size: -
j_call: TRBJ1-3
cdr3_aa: CARHQGQEFSGNTIYF
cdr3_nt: TGTGCCAGGCACCAGGGACAGGAGTTCTCTGGAAACACCATATATTTT

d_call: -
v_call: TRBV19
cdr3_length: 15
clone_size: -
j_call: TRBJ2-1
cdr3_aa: CASSIFGGLGNEQFF
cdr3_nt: TGTGCCAGTAGTATATTCGGGGGGCTGGGGAATGAGCAGTTCTTC

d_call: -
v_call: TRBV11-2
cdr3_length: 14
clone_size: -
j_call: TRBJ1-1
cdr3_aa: CASSLWEGSTEAFF
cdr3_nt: TGTGCCAGCAGCTTATGGGAGGGGAGCACTGAAGCTTTCTTT

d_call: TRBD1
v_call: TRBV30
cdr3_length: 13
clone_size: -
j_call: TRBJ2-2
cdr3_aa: CASGQVDTGELFF
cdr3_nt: TGTGCCTCGGGACAGGTGGACACCGGGGAGCTGTTTTTT

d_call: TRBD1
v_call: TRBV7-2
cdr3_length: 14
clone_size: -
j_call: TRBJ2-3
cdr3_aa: CASSPDRAGDTQYF
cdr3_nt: TGTGCCAGCAGCCCCGACAGGGCGGGTGATACGCAGTATTTT

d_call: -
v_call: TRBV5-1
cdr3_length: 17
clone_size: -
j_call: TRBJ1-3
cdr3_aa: CASSLVDRVRPGNTIYF
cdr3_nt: TGCGCCAGCAGCTTGGTGGACAGAGTCCGCCCTGGAAACACCATATATTTT

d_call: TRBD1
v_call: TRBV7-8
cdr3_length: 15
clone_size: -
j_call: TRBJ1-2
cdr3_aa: CASSLTFDRGVGYTF
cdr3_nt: TGTGCCAGCAGCTTAACATTCGACAGGGGAGTTGGCTACACCTTC

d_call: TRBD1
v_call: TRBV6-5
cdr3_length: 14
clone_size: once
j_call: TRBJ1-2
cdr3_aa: CASRRDRSNYGYTF
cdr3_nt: TGTGCCAGCAGACGGGACAGATCTAACTATGGCTACACCTTC

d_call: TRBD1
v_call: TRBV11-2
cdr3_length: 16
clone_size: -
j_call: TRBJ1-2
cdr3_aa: CASSSNPGQGAYGYTF
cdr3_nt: TGTGCCAGCAGCTCTAACCCGGGACAGGGGGCGTATGGCTACACCTTC

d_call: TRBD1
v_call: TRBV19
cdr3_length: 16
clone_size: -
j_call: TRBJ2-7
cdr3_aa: CASSTIPGQGMHEQYF
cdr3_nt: TGTGCCAGTAGTACTATTCCGGGACAGGGAATGCACGAGCAGTACTTC

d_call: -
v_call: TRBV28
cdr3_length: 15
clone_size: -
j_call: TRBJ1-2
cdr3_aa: CASSLSPAVGYGYTF
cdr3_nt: TGTGCCAGCAGTTTATCCCCCGCGGTGGGCTATGGCTACACCTTC

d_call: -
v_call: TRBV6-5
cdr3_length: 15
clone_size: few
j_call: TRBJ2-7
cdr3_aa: CASSYSQEDGDEQYF
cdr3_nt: TGTGCCAGCAGTTACTCTCAGGAGGATGGCGACGAGCAGTACTTC

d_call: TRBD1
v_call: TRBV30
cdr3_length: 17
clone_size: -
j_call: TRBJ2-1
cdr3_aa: CAWTPNRPGQGAGEQFF
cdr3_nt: TGTGCCTGGACGCCCAACAGGCCGGGACAGGGGGCGGGTGAGCAGTTCTTC

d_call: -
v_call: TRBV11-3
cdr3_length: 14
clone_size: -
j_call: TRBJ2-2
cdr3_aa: CASRTGSNTGELFF
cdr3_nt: TGTGCCAGCCGAACGGGGTCGAACACCGGGGAGCTGTTTTTT

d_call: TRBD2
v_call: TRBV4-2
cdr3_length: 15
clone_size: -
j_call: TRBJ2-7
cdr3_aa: CASSQVEGGRYEQYF
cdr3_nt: TGTGCCAGCAGCCAAGTCGAGGGCGGGAGATACGAGCAGTACTTC

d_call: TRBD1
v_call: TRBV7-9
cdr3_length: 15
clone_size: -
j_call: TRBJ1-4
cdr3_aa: CASSEAGTGDEKLFF
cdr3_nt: TGTGCCAGCAGCGAAGCCGGGACAGGGGATGAAAAACTGTTTTTT